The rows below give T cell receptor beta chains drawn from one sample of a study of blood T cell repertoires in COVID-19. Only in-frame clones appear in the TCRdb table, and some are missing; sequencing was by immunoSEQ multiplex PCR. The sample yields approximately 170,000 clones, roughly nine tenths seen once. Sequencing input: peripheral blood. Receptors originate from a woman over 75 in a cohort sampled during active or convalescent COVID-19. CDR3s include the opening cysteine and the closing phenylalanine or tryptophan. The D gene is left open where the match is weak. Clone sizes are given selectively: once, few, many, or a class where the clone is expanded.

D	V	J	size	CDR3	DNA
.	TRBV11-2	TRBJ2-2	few	CASSPGRGQVLNTGELFF	TGTGCCAGCAGCCCTGGCCGGGGACAAGTACTAAACACCGGGGAGCTGTTTTTT
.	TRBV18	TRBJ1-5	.	CASSPPTGGRVSDQPQHF	TGTGCCAGCTCACCACCGACTGGGGGGAGGGTTTCTGATCAGCCCCAGCATTTT
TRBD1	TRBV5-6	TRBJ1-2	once	CASSRRDRANGYTF	TGTGCCAGCAGCCGTCGGGACAGGGCGAATGGCTACACCTTC
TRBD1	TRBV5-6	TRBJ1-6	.	CASSLTGVNSPLHF	TGTGCCAGCAGCTTAACAGGGGTTAATTCACCCCTCCACTTT
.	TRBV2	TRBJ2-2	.	CASRRPGSTGELFF	TGTGCCAGCAGACGACCTGGGAGCACCGGGGAGCTGTTTTTT
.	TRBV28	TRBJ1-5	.	CASSKKQPQHF	TGTGCCAGCAGCAAAAAACAGCCCCAGCATTTT
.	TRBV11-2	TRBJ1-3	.	CASSTSSGNTIYF	TGTGCCAGCAGTACTAGCTCTGGAAACACCATATATTTT
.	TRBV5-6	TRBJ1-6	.	CASSPGAQYSPLHF	TGTGCCAGCAGCCCTGGGGCCCAGTATTCACCCCTCCACTTT
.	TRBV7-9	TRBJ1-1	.	CASNPDAWGGAFF	TGTGCCAGCAACCCCGACGCATGGGGGGGAGCTTTCTTT
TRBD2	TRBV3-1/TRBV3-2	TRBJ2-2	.	CASKPSGENTGELFF	TGTGCCAGCAAACCTAGCGGGGAGAACACCGGGGAGCTGTTTTTT
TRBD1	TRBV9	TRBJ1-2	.	CASSLGQANYGYTF	TGTGCCAGCAGCCTGGGACAGGCAAACTATGGCTACACCTTC
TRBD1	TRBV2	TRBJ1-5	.	CASQGQGGQPQHF	TGTGCCAGCCAAGGACAGGGAGGACAGCCCCAGCATTTT
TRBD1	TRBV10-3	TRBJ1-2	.	CAIRGQGILSNYGYTF	TGTGCCATCAGGGGACAGGGGATATTATCCAACTATGGCTACACCTTC
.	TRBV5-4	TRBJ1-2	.	CASSLSGAHNYGYTF	TGTGCCAGCAGCTTATCAGGGGCGCATAACTATGGCTACACCTTC